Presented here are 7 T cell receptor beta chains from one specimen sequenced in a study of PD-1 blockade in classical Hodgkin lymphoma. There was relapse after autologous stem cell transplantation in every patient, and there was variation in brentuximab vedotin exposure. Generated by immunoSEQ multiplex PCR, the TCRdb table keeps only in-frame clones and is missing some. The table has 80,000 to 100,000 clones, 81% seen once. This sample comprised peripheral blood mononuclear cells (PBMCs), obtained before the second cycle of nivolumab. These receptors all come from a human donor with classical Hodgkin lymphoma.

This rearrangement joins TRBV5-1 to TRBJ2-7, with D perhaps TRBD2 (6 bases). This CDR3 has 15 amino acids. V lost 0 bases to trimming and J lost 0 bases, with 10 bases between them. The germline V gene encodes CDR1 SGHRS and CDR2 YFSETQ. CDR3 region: CASSLGGTSSYEQYF. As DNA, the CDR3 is TGCGCCAGCAGCTTGGGCGGGACCAGCTCCTACGAGCAGTACTTC.

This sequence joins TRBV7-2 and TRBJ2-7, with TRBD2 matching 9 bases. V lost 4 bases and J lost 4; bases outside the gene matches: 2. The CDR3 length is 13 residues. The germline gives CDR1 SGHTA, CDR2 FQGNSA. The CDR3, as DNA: TGTGCCAGCAGCTACCTAGCGGGGTACGAGCAGTACTTC. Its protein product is CASSYLAGYEQYF.

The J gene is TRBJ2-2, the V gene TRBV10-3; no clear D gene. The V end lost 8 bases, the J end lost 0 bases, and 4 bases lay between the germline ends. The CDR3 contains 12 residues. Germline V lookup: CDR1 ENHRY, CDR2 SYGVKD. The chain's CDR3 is CAIGSNTGELFF. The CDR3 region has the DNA TGTGCCATCGGCTCGAACACCGGGGAGCTGTTTTTT.

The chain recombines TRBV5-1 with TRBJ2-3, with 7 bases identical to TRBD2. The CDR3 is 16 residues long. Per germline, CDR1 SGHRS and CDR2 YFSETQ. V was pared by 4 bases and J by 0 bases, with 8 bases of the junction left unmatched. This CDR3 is CASSLGTTQSTDTQYF. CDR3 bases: TGCGCCAGCAGCCTCGGGACTACCCAAAGCACAGATACGCAGTATTTT.

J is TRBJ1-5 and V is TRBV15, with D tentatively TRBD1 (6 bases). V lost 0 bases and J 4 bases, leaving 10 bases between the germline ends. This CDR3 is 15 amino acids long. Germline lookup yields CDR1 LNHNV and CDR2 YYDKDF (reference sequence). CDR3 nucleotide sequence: TGTGCCACCAGCAGAGAATCCACAGGGAATCAGCCCCAGCATTTT. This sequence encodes CATSRESTGNQPQHF.

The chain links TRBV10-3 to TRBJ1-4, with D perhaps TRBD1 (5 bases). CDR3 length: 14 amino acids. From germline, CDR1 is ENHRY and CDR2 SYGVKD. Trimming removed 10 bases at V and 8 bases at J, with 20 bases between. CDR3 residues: CATALGQEGEKLFF. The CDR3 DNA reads TGTGCCACCGCTTTGGGTCAAGAGGGGGAAAAACTGTTTTTT.

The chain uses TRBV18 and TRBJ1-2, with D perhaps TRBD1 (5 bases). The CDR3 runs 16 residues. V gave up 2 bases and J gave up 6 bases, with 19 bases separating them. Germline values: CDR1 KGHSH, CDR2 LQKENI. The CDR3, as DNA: TGTGCCAGCTCACCATCGGGGCGTAGCAGTAAGAATGGCTACACCTTC. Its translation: CASSPSGRSSKNGYTF.